The 2 T cell receptor beta chains below come from one sample, sequenced in a study of blood T cells in healthy people across ages. For the second PCR, which ran for 7 to 11 cycles, a sample-barcoded 5' primer and a J-beta primer mix were used. TCRdb ran MiXCR on the 5' RACE reads and lists one entry per CDR3 protein. The sample lists about 580,000 distinct CDR3 sequences, 45% to 55% occurring once. The sequencing sample was made of blood. These receptors all come from a man aged 80 or over in good health.

The chain combines TRBV12-3 or TRBV12-4 with TRBJ1-5; D is unclear. The V end lost 5 bases, the J end lost 6 bases, and 14 bases lay between the germline ends. CDR3 length: 14 residues. The CDR3 loop reads CASSVYPRGQPQHF. The CDR3 coding sequence is TGTGCCAGCAGTGTATACCCTAGAGGTCAGCCCCAGCATTTT.

The chain links TRBV20-1 to TRBJ1-4; D gene unclear. The CDR3 runs 13 residues. V lost 5 bases, J lost 6 bases, and 13 bases lay in between. Germline assignment: CDR1 DFQATT and CDR2 SNEGSKA (reference sequence). CDR3 region: CSASERPHEKLFF. CDR3 DNA: TGCAGTGCTTCGGAAAGGCCCCATGAAAAACTGTTTTTT.